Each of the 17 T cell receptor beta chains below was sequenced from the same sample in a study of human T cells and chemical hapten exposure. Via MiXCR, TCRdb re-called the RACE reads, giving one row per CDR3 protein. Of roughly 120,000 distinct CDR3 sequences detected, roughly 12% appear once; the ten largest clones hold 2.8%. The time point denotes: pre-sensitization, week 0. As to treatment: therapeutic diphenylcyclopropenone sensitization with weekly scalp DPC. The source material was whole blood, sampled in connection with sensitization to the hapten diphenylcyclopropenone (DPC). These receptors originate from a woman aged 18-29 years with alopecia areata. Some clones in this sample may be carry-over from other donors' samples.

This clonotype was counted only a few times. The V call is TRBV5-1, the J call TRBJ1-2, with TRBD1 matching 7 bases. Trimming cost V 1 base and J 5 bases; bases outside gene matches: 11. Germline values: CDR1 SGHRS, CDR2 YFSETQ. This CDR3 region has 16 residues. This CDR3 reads CASSLTRQGVGYGYTF. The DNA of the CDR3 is TGCGCCAGCAGCTTGACGAGACAGGGTGTCGGGTATGGCTACACCTTC.

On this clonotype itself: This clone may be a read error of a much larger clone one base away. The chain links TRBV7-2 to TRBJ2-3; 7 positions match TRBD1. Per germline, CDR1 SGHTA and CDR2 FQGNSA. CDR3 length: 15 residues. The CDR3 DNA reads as TGTGTCAGCACCCGGGACAGCCCTGGCACAGATACGCAGTATTTT. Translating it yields CVSTRDSPGTDTQYF.

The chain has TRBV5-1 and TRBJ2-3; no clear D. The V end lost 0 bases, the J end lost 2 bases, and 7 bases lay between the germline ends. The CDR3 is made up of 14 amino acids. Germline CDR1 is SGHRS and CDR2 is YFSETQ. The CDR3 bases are TGCGCCAGCAGCTTGGTGGCAGCCACAGATACGCAGTATTTT. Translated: CASSLVAATDTQYF.

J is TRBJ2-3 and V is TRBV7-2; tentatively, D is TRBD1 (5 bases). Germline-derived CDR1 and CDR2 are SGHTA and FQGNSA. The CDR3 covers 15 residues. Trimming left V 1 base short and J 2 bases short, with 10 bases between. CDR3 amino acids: CASSLVQVITDTQYF. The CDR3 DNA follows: TGTGCCAGCAGCTTAGTACAGGTTATCACAGATACGCAGTATTTT.

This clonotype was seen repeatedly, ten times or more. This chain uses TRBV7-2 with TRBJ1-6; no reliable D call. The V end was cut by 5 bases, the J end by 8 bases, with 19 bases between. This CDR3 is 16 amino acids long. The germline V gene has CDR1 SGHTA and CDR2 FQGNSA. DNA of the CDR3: TGTGCCAGCAGCGCCAGGAGCCGGGGTTCGGATTCACCCCTCCACTTT. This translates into CASSARSRGSDSPLHF.

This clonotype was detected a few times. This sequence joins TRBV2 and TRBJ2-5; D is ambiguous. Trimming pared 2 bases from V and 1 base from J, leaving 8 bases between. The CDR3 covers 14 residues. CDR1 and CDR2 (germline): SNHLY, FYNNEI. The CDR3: CASSESEIQETQYF. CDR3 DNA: TGTGCCAGCAGTGAATCGGAAATCCAAGAGACCCAGTACTTC.

The CDR3 is CASSVSPGAEQYF. CDR3 nucleotides: TGTGCCAGCAGCGTTTCTCCGGGAGCCGAGCAGTACTTC. This chain connects TRBV9 to TRBJ2-7, with D possibly matching TRBD2 (6 bases). The CDR3 runs to 13 residues. In germline, CDR1 is SGDLS, CDR2 YYNGEE. V was cut by 2 bases and J by 6 bases, with 12 bases left in between.

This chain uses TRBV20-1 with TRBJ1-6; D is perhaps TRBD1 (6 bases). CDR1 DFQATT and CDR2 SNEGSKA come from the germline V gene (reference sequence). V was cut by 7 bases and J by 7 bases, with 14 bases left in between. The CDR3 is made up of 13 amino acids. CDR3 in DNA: TGCAGTGTTTTTCAGGGGAGCAATTCACCCCTCCACTTT. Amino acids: CSVFQGSNSPLHF.

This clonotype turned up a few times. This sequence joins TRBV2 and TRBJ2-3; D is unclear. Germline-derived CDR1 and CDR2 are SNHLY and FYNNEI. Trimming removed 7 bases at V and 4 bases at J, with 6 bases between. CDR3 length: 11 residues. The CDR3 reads CASTEPDTQYF. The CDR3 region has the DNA TGTGCCAGCACCGAACCAGATACGCAGTATTTT.

The DNA for the CDR3 is TGTGCCAGCAGTGCGTCAGCGGGGGGTTTATCAGATACGCAGTATTTT. Amino acids: CASSASAGGLSDTQYF. V is TRBV6-1 and J is TRBJ2-3, with 9 bases identical to TRBD2. Germline V lookup: CDR1 MNHNS, CDR2 SASEGT. The CDR3 spans 16 residues. The ends lost 4 bases at V and 4 bases at J; junction bases unmatched: 9.

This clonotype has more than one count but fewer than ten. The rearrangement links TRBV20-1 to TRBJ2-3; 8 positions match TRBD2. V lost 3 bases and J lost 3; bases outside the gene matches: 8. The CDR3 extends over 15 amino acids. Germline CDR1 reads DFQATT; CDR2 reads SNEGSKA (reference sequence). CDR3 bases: TGCAGTGCTAGGGCCGGGACTAGACTGACAGATACGCAGTATTTT. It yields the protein CSARAGTRLTDTQYF.

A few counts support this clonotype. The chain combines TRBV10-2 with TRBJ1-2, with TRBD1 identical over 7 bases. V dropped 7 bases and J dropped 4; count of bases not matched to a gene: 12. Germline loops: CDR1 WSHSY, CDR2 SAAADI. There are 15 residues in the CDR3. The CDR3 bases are TGCGCCAGCACCTCAGGGTCCTCAGGGGGCTATGGCTACACCTTC. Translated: CASTSGSSGGYGYTF.

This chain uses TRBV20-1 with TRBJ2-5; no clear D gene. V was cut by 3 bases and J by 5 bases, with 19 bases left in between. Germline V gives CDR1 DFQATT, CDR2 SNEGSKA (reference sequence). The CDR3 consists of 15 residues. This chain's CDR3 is CSASESVWLLETQYF. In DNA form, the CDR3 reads TGCAGTGCTAGCGAATCGGTGTGGCTGTTGGAGACCCAGTACTTC.

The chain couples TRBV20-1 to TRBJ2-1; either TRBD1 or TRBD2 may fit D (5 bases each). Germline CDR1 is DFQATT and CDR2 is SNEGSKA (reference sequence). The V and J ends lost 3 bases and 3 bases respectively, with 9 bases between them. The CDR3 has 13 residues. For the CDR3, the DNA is TGCAGTGCTAGGGGGGTCCGCTACAATGAGCAGTTCTTC. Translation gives CSARGVRYNEQFF.

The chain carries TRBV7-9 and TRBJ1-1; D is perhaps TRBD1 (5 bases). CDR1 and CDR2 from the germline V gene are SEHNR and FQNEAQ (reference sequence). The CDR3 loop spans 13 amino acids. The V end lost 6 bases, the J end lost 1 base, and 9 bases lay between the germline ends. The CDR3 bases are TGTGCCAGCAGAGACAGTGAGAACACTGAAGCTTTCTTT. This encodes CASRDSENTEAFF.

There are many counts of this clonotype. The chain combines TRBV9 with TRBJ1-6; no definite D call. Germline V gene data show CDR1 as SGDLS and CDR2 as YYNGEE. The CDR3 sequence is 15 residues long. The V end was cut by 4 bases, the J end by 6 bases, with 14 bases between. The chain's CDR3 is CASSPGVGVNSPLHF. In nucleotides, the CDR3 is TGTGCCAGCAGCCCAGGCGTTGGGGTTAATTCACCCCTCCACTTT.

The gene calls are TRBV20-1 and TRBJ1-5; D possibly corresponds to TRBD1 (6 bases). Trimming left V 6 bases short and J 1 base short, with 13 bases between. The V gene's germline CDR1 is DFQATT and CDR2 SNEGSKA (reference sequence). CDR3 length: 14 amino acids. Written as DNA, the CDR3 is TGCAGTGCCACAGGACAGCCAAGCAATCAGCCCCAGCATTTT. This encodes CSATGQPSNQPQHF.